This entry lists 14 T cell receptor beta chains sequenced from one sample in a study of T cell repertoires in cytomegalovirus infection. Using its own MiXCR run on the reads, TCRdb lists one record per CDR3 protein. This table has about 300,000 distinct CDR3 sequences, about a tenth appearing once. The sequencing input was PBMCs. The receptors here all came from a human donor in good health (CMV status not recorded). Some clones in this sample may be carry-over from other donors' samples.

This clonotype was counted only a few times. This sequence joins TRBV20-1 and TRBJ2-5, with 12 bases aligning to TRBD2. Losses at the gene ends were 3 bases for V and 4 bases for J; bases not matched to a gene: 12. In germline, CDR1 is DFQATT, CDR2 SNEGSKA (reference sequence). The CDR3 spans 17 residues. CDR3 loop: CSASGRTSGATAETQYF. The CDR3 DNA is TGCAGTGCTAGTGGGCGGACTAGCGGGGCGACGGCAGAGACCCAGTACTTC.

This clonotype was observed a handful of times. The CDR3 reads CSAGKGGGGTDTQYF. The CDR3 DNA sequence: TGCAGTGCCGGAAAAGGGGGCGGAGGTACAGATACGCAGTATTTT. The chain has TRBV20-1 and TRBJ2-3; 7 nucleotides line up with TRBD1. V dropped 6 bases and J dropped 3; count of bases not matched to a gene: 12. This CDR3 has 15 residues. CDR1 and CDR2 from the germline V gene are DFQATT and SNEGSKA (reference sequence).

This clonotype was seen ten or more times. The genes are TRBV25-1 and TRBJ2-2; D might be TRBD2 (6 bases). V was shortened by 8 bases and J by 7 bases, with 14 bases between the two germline ends. The germline V gene encodes CDR1 MGHDK and CDR2 SYGVNS. The CDR3 spans 13 residues. The CDR3 nucleotides read TGTGCCAGCTCCGGGGAGGCCTTCGGGGAGCTGTTTTTT. Translating it yields CASSGEAFGELFF.

The chain recombines TRBV2 with TRBJ2-6, with D maybe TRBD1 (5 bases). Germline V gene lookup returns CDR1 SNHLY and CDR2 FYNNEI. This CDR3 is 15 amino acids long. V was clipped by 4 bases and J by 3 bases, with 10 bases between them. The CDR3 sequence is CASSGTGVGANVLTF. For the CDR3, the DNA is TGTGCCAGCAGTGGTACAGGAGTTGGGGCCAACGTCCTGACTTTC.

About this clonotype itself: This likely stems from a read error, as it lies one base from a far larger clone. J is TRBJ1-2 and V is TRBV9; no reliable D call. The CDR3 consists of 14 residues. Germline V lookup: CDR1 SGDLS, CDR2 YYNGEE. Between the trimmed V and J ends, which lost 0 bases and 0 bases, there was a span of 6 bases. For the CDR3, the DNA is TGTGCCAGCAGCGTAGGCCAGGCTAACTATGGCTACACCTTC. Protein product: CASSVGQANYGYTF. Filled out from reference TRBV9 and TRBJ1-2, the complete variable domain reads DSGVTQTPKHLITATGQRVTLRCSPRSGDLSVYWYQQSLDQGLQFLIQYYNGEERAKGNILERFSAQQFPDLHSELNLSSLELGDSALYFCASSVGQANYGYTFGSGTRLTVV.

V is TRBV20-1 and J is TRBJ2-5, with unresolved D. The CDR3 extends over 14 amino acids. From germline, CDR1 is DFQATT and CDR2 SNEGSKA (reference sequence). Trimming pared 2 bases from V and 0 bases from J, leaving 10 bases between. CDR3 residues: CSARSIRDQETQYF. The DNA for the CDR3 is TGCAGTGCTAGATCGATCCGTGACCAAGAGACCCAGTACTTC.

The V and J genes are TRBV3-1 and TRBJ1-6; D is unresolved. With 1 base removed from V and 10 bases from J, the gap between germline ends came to 11 bases. Germline V gene lookup returns CDR1 LGHDT and CDR2 YNNKEL (reference sequence). The CDR3 covers 14 residues. CDR3 nucleotide sequence: TGTGCCAGCAGCCAAGTGTTTGAAAACTCACCCCTCCACTTT. Its protein product is CASSQVFENSPLHF.

This clonotype turned up a few times. The genes are TRBV29-1 and TRBJ2-1; D call uncertain. Trimming took 3 bases from V and 4 from J, leaving 7 bases between them. This CDR3 has 12 residues. CDR1 is SQVTM, CDR2 ANQGSEA, per germline. In DNA, the CDR3 is TGCAGCGTTGATGGTGGGTACAATGAGCAGTTCTTC. Translation gives CSVDGGYNEQFF.

This clonotype was observed a handful of times. The chain carries TRBV20-1 and TRBJ2-2, with D perhaps assigned TRBD1 or TRBD2 (5 bases each). Germline-derived CDR1 and CDR2 are DFQATT and SNEGSKA (reference sequence). Trimming removed 2 bases from V and 1 base from J, with 11 bases in between. The CDR3 loop spans 15 amino acids. CDR3 region: CSARYGGMNTGELFF. CDR3 bases: TGCAGTGCTAGATATGGGGGTATGAACACCGGGGAGCTGTTTTTT.

The sample holds many counts of this clonotype. The rearrangement joins TRBV7-8 to TRBJ2-7, with 13 bases that match TRBD2. CDR1 and CDR2 (germline): SGHVS, FQNEAQ. This CDR3 contains 15 residues. The ends lost 3 bases at V and 2 bases at J; junction bases unmatched: 1. This CDR3 reads CASSLGLAGTYEQYF. DNA for the CDR3: TGTGCCAGCAGCTTGGGACTAGCGGGGACCTACGAGCAGTACTTC.

This clonotype has ten or more counts. J is TRBJ2-6 and V is TRBV7-2, with unresolved D. Trimming left V 1 base short and J 4 bases short, with 8 bases between. Germline V CDR1 and CDR2: SGHTA, FQGNSA. The CDR3 spans 15 residues. The DNA for the CDR3 is TGTGCCAGCAGCTTAGAGGCGGTGGGGGCCAACGTCCTGACTTTC. This sequence encodes CASSLEAVGANVLTF.

This clonotype has a count of ten or more. V gene TRBV9 combines with J gene TRBJ2-4, with 9 bases that match TRBD1. V trimming: 3 bases; J trimming: 0 bases; junction bases outside the gene matches: 7. This CDR3 region has 17 residues. CDR1 is SGDLS and CDR2 is YYNGEE in the germline V gene. The CDR3 spells CASSGGGTGLAKNIQYF. CDR3 nucleotide sequence: TGTGCCAGCAGCGGCGGTGGGACAGGGCTAGCCAAAAACATTCAGTACTTC.

The table lists this clonotype with many counts. J is TRBJ1-1 and V is TRBV28; 7 bases align to TRBD1. V was clipped by 7 bases and J by 5 bases; unmatched bases: 10. Germline assignment: CDR1 MDHEN and CDR2 SYDVKM. The CDR3 sequence is 14 residues long. The chain's CDR3 is CASKGQTGLTEAFF. The CDR3 DNA sequence: TGTGCCAGCAAGGGACAGACAGGTTTGACTGAAGCTTTCTTT. The full variable domain, with the rest looked up from reference TRBV28 and TRBJ1-1, is DVKVTQSSRYLVKRTGEKVFLECVQDMDHENMFWYRQDPGLGLRLIYFSYDVKMKEKGDIPEGYSVSREKKERFSLILESASTNQTSMYLCASKGQTGLTEAFFGQGTRLTVV.

Many counts were recorded for this clonotype. J is TRBJ2-7 and V is TRBV28; tentatively, D is TRBD1 (7 bases). CDR3 length equals 12 residues. Trimming pared 5 bases from V and 5 bases from J, leaving 10 bases between. Per the germline V gene, CDR1 is MDHEN and CDR2 is SYDVKM. In DNA form, the CDR3 reads TGTGCCAGCAGTGGAGGGACAGACGAGCAGTACGTC. Encoded protein: CASSGGTDEQYV.